The 26 T cell receptor beta chains below come from one sample, sequenced in a study of blood T cell repertoires in COVID-19. Data came from immunoSEQ multiplex PCR; TCRdb stores just in-frame clones and leaves some out. The table lists about 250,000 clones, roughly 80% of them singletons. Sequenced: PBMCs or T cells enriched from blood (not recorded which). These receptors were taken from a man between 35 and 55 years old who had been exposed to COVID-19.

The chain carries TRBV12-3 or TRBV12-4 and TRBJ1-2; 11 nucleotides align to TRBD1. V shed 5 bases and J 7 bases; nucleotides not matched to a gene: 3. This CDR3 has 13 residues. This CDR3 reads CASSDGTGGGYTF. As DNA, the CDR3 is TGTGCCAGCAGTGACGGGACAGGGGGTGGCTACACCTTC.

This chain uses TRBV11-3 with TRBJ2-7; tentatively, D is TRBD2 (5 bases). The CDR3 has 12 residues. Germline values: CDR1 SGHNT, CDR2 YENEEA. V lost 8 bases, J lost 6 bases, and 14 bases lay in between. CDR3 nucleotides: TGTGCCAGCCAAAGCCGGGGTGGCGAGCAGTACTTC. Amino acids: CASQSRGGEQYF.

The V gene is TRBV28, the J gene TRBJ2-7, with 13 bases that match TRBD2. Looked up from germline, CDR1 is MDHEN and CDR2 is SYDVKM. The CDR3 is 17 amino acids. Germline trimming cut 6 bases from V and 0 bases from J; bases unmatched to any gene: 8. CDR3 sequence reads: CASSPGLAGEFSYEQYF. The CDR3 DNA is TGTGCCAGCAGCCCCGGACTAGCGGGAGAGTTCTCCTACGAGCAGTACTTC.

J is TRBJ1-5 and V is TRBV30; tentative D call: TRBD1 (5 bases). The CDR3 runs 15 residues. V was cut by 1 base and J by 3 bases, with 13 bases left in between. Germline assignment: CDR1 GTSNPN and CDR2 SVGIG (reference sequence). The CDR3 bases are TGTGCCTGGAGTGGGGGCCAAGCCGCCAATCAGCCCCAGCATTTT. This codes for CAWSGGQAANQPQHF.

This chain uses TRBV7-9 with TRBJ2-7, with D possibly being TRBD1 (5 bases). Trimming left V 8 bases short and J 6 bases short, with 17 bases between. Germline assignment: CDR1 SEHNR and CDR2 FQNEAQ (reference sequence). The CDR3 runs to 13 residues. The CDR3 spells CASAGSPPLEQYF. Here the CDR3 DNA reads TGTGCCAGCGCAGGGTCCCCCCCTCTCGAGCAGTACTTC.

This chain links TRBV19 with TRBJ1-5; D unclear. The V end was cut by 1 base, the J end by 3 bases, with 13 bases between. This CDR3 has 16 amino acids. The germline V gene has CDR1 LNHDA and CDR2 SQIVND (reference sequence). The CDR3 coding sequence is TGTGCCAGTAGTATAGTTGACTCCCGATACAATCAGCCCCAGCATTTT. Protein sequence: CASSIVDSRYNQPQHF.

The V gene is TRBV7-3, the J gene TRBJ2-3; D call uncertain. This CDR3 region has 13 residues. The V end was cut by 6 bases, the J end by 0 bases, with 7 bases between. Looked up from germline, CDR1 is SGHTA and CDR2 is FQGTGA. This chain's CDR3 is CASSPPSTDTQYF. The CDR3 DNA follows: TGTGCCAGCAGTCCTCCTAGCACAGATACGCAGTATTTT.

This clone was seen a handful of times. The V call is TRBV5-5, the J call TRBJ2-7; no clear D. The CDR3 sequence is 14 residues long. Germline-derived CDR1 and CDR2 are SGHKS and YYEKEE (reference sequence). V shed 0 bases and J shed 0 bases, with 7 bases lying between them. The CDR3 loop is CASSLEMSSYEQYF. The CDR3, as DNA: TGTGCCAGCAGCTTGGAGATGAGCTCCTACGAGCAGTACTTC.

V usage is TRBV10-3 and J usage is TRBJ2-1; 7 nucleotides line up with TRBD2. Unmatched junction bases numbered 18, after V lost 2 bases and J lost 8 bases. Germline CDR1 reads ENHRY; CDR2 reads SYGVKD. The CDR3 runs 18 residues. The CDR3 region is CAISEGGRGALFGDEQFF. The CDR3 DNA follows: TGTGCCATCAGTGAGGGTGGGAGGGGTGCCCTCTTCGGCGATGAGCAGTTCTTC.

The chain employs TRBV6-5 and TRBJ1-4; tentatively, D is TRBD1 (6 bases). CDR1 and CDR2 from the germline V gene are MNHEY and SVGAGI. This CDR3 spans 14 amino acids. The V end was cut by 9 bases, the J end by 5 bases, with 16 bases between. The CDR3, as DNA: TGTGCCAGTGGGGCCGGGACACTAAATGAAAAACTGTTTTTT. It is translated as CASGAGTLNEKLFF.

This chain connects TRBV10-2 to TRBJ1-1; D unclear. CDR3 length: 12 amino acids. V lost 8 bases, J lost 0 bases, and 7 bases lay in between. Germline V gene lookup returns CDR1 WSHSY and CDR2 SAAADI. The CDR3 DNA is TGCGCCAGCTCGAACATGAACACTGAAGCTTTCTTT. It encodes CASSNMNTEAFF.

CDR3 DNA: TGTGCCAGCAGCCAGAACCCCGGGAGTCCCTATGAGCAGTTCTTC. Its translation is CASSQNPGSPYEQFF. This sequence joins TRBV14 and TRBJ2-1; tentatively, D is TRBD2 (6 bases). This CDR3 is 15 amino acids long. With 3 bases removed from V and 8 bases from J, the gap between germline ends came to 17 bases. The germline gives CDR1 SGHDN, CDR2 FVKESK.

The chain employs TRBV6-5 and TRBJ1-2, with D possibly matching TRBD1 (5 bases). This CDR3 contains 15 residues. The V gene lost 6 bases and the J gene lost 5 bases, with 19 bases spanning the gap. The germline CDR1 and CDR2 sequences are MNHEY and SVGAGI. CDR3 sequence (DNA): TGTGCCAGCAGCCCCCCGAGCAGGGATCGGTATGGCTACACCTTC. The encoded protein is CASSPPSRDRYGYTF.

V is TRBV5-4 and J is TRBJ2-7; 8 bases fit TRBD2. J gave up 0 bases and V 4 bases, and 6 bases lay outside the gene matches. This CDR3 spans 15 amino acids. The V gene's germline CDR1 is SGHNT and CDR2 YYREEE (reference sequence). CDR3 sequence: CASSPGLGSSYEQYF. The CDR3 bases are TGTGCCAGCAGCCCGGGACTAGGGAGCTCCTACGAGCAGTACTTC.

In nucleotides, the CDR3 is TGTGCCAGTAACCCCGGGACAGGAACAACTGAAGCTTTCTTT. It yields the protein CASNPGTGTTEAFF. The chain joins TRBV19 to TRBJ1-1, with 8 bases identical to TRBD1. This CDR3 is built from 14 residues. V lost 7 bases and J lost 5; bases outside the gene matches: 9. Germline assignment: CDR1 LNHDA and CDR2 SQIVND (reference sequence).

The chain couples TRBV27 to TRBJ2-7, with 7 positions matching TRBD2. J gave up 6 bases and V 5 bases, and 13 bases lay outside the gene matches. The V gene's germline CDR1 is MNHEY and CDR2 SMNVEV (reference sequence). This CDR3 has 15 amino acids. CDR3 nucleotide sequence: TGTGCCAGCAGTCCCCGGGCGGTAACGGGGGGCGAGCAGTACTTC. It is translated as CASSPRAVTGGEQYF.

The chain recombines TRBV29-1 with TRBJ1-2, with TRBD1 matching over 7 bases. In germline, CDR1 is SQVTM, CDR2 ANQGSEA. The junction had 15 bases not matched to a gene; V was cut back by 7 bases and J by 4 bases. There are 15 residues in the CDR3. CDR3 loop: CSGRGGTQGTYGYTF. The CDR3 region has the DNA TGCAGCGGACGTGGGGGGACACAGGGGACCTATGGCTACACCTTC.

The gene calls are TRBV9 and TRBJ2-1; D not certain. The CDR3 has 16 residues. Germline values: CDR1 SGDLS, CDR2 YYNGEE. With 2 bases removed from V and 2 bases from J, the gap between germline ends came to 14 bases. CDR3 sequence (DNA): TGTGCCAGCAGCGTTTCAGAGGCTGGTGCCTACAATGAGCAGTTCTTC. Amino acid sequence: CASSVSEAGAYNEQFF.

The chain uses TRBV15 and TRBJ1-4; 7 nucleotides align to TRBD1. V was clipped by 0 bases and J by 8 bases; unmatched bases: 3. Germline V gene lookup returns CDR1 LNHNV and CDR2 YYDKDF (reference sequence). This CDR3 has 14 residues. CDR3 sequence (DNA): TGTGCCACCAGCAGAGACACAGGGGCCGAAAAACTGTTTTTT. Its translation is CATSRDTGAEKLFF. Supplemented by reference TRBV15 and TRBJ1-4, the full variable domain reads DAMVIQNPRYQVTQFGKPVTLSCSQTLNHNVMYWYQQKSSQAPKLLFHYYDKDFNNEADTPDNFQSRRPNTSFCFLDIRSPGLGDTAMYLCATSRDTGAEKLFFGSGTQLSVL.

The chain has TRBV25-1 and TRBJ1-6; TRBD1 matches at 8 bases. Unmatched junction bases numbered 8, after V lost 6 bases and J lost 10 bases. Looked up from germline, CDR1 is MGHDK and CDR2 is SYGVNS. The CDR3 is 14 residues long. The CDR3 here is CASSLRTGRSPLHF. Written as DNA, the CDR3 is TGTGCCAGCAGCCTACGGACAGGGCGCTCACCCCTCCACTTT.

V is TRBV5-6 and J is TRBJ2-6, with 11 bases fitting TRBD2. This CDR3 is built from 17 residues. The ends lost 4 bases at V and 1 base at J; junction bases unmatched: 4. Per germline, CDR1 SGHDT and CDR2 YYEEEE. DNA of the CDR3: TGTGCCAGCAGCCTGCCTAGCGGGAGGTCTGGGGCCAACGTCCTGACTTTC. Translated, it gives CASSLPSGRSGANVLTF.

The rearrangement joins TRBV25-1 to TRBJ2-3; D gene unclear. CDR3 length equals 16 residues. Trimming removed 1 base at V and 0 bases at J, with 11 bases between. The germline V gene has CDR1 MGHDK and CDR2 SYGVNS. The CDR3 region is CASSESGHRSTDTQYF. The CDR3 coding sequence is TGTGCCAGCAGTGAATCGGGTCATCGTAGCACAGATACGCAGTATTTT.

In its sample, this clone was seen once. The chain recombines TRBV29-1 with TRBJ2-1; 7 nucleotides line up with TRBD2. CDR3 size: 15 residues. Germline CDR1 and CDR2: SQVTM and ANQGSEA. V trimming: 4 bases; J trimming: 4 bases; junction bases outside the gene matches: 10. This CDR3 is CSVVGGGEVYNEQFF. CDR3 nucleotides: TGCAGCGTTGTCGGGGGAGGGGAGGTATACAATGAGCAGTTCTTC.

This clone came up once. V usage is TRBV6-5 and J usage is TRBJ2-7, with 7 bases fitting TRBD1. Unmatched junction bases numbered 4, after V lost 6 bases and J lost 2 bases. This CDR3 spans 13 amino acids. From germline, CDR1 is MNHEY and CDR2 SVGAGI. The CDR3 DNA follows: TGTGCCAGCAGGAGGGGGACAGCCTACGAGCAGTACTTC. This codes for CASRRGTAYEQYF.

V is TRBV29-1 and J is TRBJ1-1; D perhaps matches TRBD1 (6 bases). Trimming took off 0 bases at V and 8 bases at J, with 13 bases between the two ends. The CDR3 has 13 residues. The germline V gene encodes CDR1 SQVTM and CDR2 ANQGSEA. CDR3 coding DNA: TGCAGCGTTGAAGATACTTCTACAGGGGAAGCTTTCTTT. The encoded protein is CSVEDTSTGEAFF.

This clone was detected once. V gene TRBV28 combines with J gene TRBJ2-7, with 9 bases that match TRBD2. This CDR3 contains 17 residues. The junction had 12 bases not matched to a gene; V was cut back by 2 bases and J by 4 bases. CDR1 MDHEN and CDR2 SYDVKM come from the germline V gene. The CDR3 sequence: CASSLAGGGLVHYEQYF. The CDR3 DNA reads TGTGCCAGCAGTTTAGCGGGGGGGGGACTAGTTCATTACGAGCAGTACTTC.